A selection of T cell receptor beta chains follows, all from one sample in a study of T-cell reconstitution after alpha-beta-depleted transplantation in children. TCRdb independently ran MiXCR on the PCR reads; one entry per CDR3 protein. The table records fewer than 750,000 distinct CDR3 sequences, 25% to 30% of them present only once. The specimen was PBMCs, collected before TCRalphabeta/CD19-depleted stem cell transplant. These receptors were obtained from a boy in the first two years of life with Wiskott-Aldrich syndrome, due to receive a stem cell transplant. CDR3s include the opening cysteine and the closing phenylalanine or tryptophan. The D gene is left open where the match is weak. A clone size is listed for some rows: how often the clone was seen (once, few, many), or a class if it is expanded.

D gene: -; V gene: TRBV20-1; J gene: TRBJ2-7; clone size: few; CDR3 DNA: TGCAGTGCTAGAGGCCGTTCCTACGAGCAGTACTTC; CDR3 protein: CSARGRSYEQYF
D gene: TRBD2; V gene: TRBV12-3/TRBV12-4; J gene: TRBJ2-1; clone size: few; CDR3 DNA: TGTGCCAGCAGTTTAGGCTTGGGACTAGCCTTCAATGAGCAGTTCTTC; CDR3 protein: CASSLGLGLAFNEQFF
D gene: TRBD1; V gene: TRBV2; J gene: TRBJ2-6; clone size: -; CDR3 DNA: TGTGCCAGCAGGGGCAGGGGGAATGGGGCCAACGTCCTGACTTTC; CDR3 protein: CASRGRGNGANVLTF
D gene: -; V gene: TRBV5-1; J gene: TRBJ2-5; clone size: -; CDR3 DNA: TGCGCCAGCAGCTTGGCGGTTGGGGTGACCCAGTACTTC; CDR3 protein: CASSLAVGVTQYF
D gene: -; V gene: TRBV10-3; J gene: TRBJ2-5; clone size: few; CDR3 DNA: TGTGCCATCAGGGGGACCTCACAAGAGACCCAGTACTTC; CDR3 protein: CAIRGTSQETQYF
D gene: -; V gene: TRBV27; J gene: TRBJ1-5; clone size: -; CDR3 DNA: TGTGCCAGCAGTTTAAGAGGGTTCGGCAATCAGCCCCAGCATTTT; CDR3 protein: CASSLRGFGNQPQHF
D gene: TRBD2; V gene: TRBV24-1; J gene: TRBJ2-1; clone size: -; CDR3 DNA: TGTGCCACCAGTGATCCCGGACTAGTGAGCTACAATGAGCAGTTCTTC; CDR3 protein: CATSDPGLVSYNEQFF
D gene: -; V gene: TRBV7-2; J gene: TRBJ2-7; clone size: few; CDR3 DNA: TGTGCCAGCAGCTTAGAGGTCAGCGACGAGCAGTACTTC; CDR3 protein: CASSLEVSDEQYF
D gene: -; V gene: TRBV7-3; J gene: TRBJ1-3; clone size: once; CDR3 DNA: TGTGCCAGCAGCCTTAACTGGGGAAACACCATATATTTT; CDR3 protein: CASSLNWGNTIYF
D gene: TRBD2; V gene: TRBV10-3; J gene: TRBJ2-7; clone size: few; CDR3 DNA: TGTGCCATCCAACTAGCGGGGGCCTACGAGCAGTACTTC; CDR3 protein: CAIQLAGAYEQYF
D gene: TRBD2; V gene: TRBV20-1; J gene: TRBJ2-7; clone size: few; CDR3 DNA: TGCAGTGCTAAAACAAGCGGGGCCACCTACGAGCAGTACTTC; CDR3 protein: CSAKTSGATYEQYF
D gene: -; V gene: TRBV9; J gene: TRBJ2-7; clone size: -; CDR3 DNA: TGTGCCAGCAGCGTAGAAGCAGGCCCCACTCGAGAGCAGTACTTC; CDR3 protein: CASSVEAGPTREQYF
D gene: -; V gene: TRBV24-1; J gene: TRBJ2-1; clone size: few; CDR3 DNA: TGTGCCACCAGTGATCCTACGTACGGGGAGCAGTTCTTC; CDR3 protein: CATSDPTYGEQFF
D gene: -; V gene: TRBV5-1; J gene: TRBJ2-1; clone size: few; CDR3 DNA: TGCGCCAGCAGCTTTCCACAGGTGGCGGGATCTCTCGATGAGCAGTTCTTC; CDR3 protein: CASSFPQVAGSLDEQFF
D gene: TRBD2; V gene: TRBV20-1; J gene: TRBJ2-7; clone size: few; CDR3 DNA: TGCAGTGCTAGAGATCGGGTTAGCGGGGGGTACGAGCAGTACTTC; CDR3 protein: CSARDRVSGGYEQYF
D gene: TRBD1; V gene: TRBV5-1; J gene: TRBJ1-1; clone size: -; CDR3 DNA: TGCGCCAGCAGCTTAAGAGGGACAGGGCTGAACACTGAAGCTTTCTTT; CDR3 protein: CASSLRGTGLNTEAFF
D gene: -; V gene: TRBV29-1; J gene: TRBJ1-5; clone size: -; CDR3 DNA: TGCAGCGTTGGGGACCGTTATCAGCCCCAGCATTTT; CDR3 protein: CSVGDRYQPQHF
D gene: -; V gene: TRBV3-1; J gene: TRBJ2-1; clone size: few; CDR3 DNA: TGTGCCAGCAGCCAAGTTTACAGTGAGCAGTTCTTC; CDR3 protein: CASSQVYSEQFF
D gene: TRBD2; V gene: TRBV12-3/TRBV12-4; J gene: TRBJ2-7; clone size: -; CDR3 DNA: TGTGCCAGCAGTATTAGCGGGGGACCCCCCTACGAGCAGTACTTC; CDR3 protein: CASSISGGPPYEQYF
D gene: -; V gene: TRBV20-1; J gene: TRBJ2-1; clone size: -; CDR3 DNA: TGCAGTGCTAAGACCGGGGGTTACAATGAGCAGTTCTTC; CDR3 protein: CSAKTGGYNEQFF
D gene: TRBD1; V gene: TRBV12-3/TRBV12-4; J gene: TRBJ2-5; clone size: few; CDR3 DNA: TGTGCCAGCAGCAGGGACAGGGCCCTGGGAAAGACCCAGTACTTC; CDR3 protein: CASSRDRALGKTQYF